These T cell receptor beta chains were read from a single sample in a study of cytomegalovirus exposure and HLA in healthy donors. Produced via immunoSEQ multiplex PCR; TCRdb's table is partial and in-frame only. The sample has 100,000 or so clones, roughly 82% seen once; the top ten hold 10%. Sequencing was done on a sample of PBMCs. These receptors all stem from a middle-aged man in good health and CMV-seronegative. The conserved cysteine and the conserved F or W are not part of the CDR3 here. A D gene is named only where the DNA matches it firmly.

D,V,J,CDR3
NA,TRBV7-2,TRBJ1-1,ASSFYSLNTEAF
NA,TRBV9,TRBJ2-3,ASSSRGRTDTQY
TRBD1,TRBV9,TRBJ2-2,ASSDRTGAIGDTGELF
NA,TRBV11-3,TRBJ2-1,ASSSGLPDEQF
NA,TRBV7-9,TRBJ2-5,ASSLGAGSQETQY
NA,TRBV6-1,TRBJ1-5,ASSDAERAKPQH
TRBD1,TRBV30,TRBJ2-3,AGDRDRTDTQY
NA,TRBV5-4,TRBJ2-3,ASHSEGGDTQY
NA,TRBV10-1,TRBJ1-1,ASRRQLNTEAF
NA,TRBV5-1,TRBJ2-3,ASSAPDFSGDTQY
TRBD2,TRBV2,TRBJ2-1,ASSGLAGVVGQF
TRBD2,TRBV7-9,TRBJ2-3,SSSSRVTSGSTDTQY
TRBD1,TRBV28,TRBJ1-1,ASSLEQGPWSEAF
NA,TRBV27,TRBJ1-1,ASSFDRMNTEAF